The clone carrying this T cell receptor beta chain has a count of ten or more. Its antigen is currently unknown. The data were obtained in a study of spatial heterogeneity in lung cancer. About the study: Detection consistently yielded more beta chains than alpha chains.

Study-wide points: More often at tumor resection than at routine follow-up, ubiquitous expanded tumor TCRs were detected in the blood.

A unique molecular identifier was attached to every TCR cDNA molecule. TCRdb re-derived calls from the 5' RACE reads in MiXCR, one entry per CDR3 protein. The repertoire holds about 24,000 distinct CDR3 sequences, with approximately 3.3% as singletons. Time point reported: sample taken at primary tumor resection. Unsorted tumor, nontumor lung tissue or cryopreserved PBMC supplied the whole RNA. Donation came from 70 or so patients with untreated early-stage non-small cell lung cancer. In germline, CDR1 is MGHDK, CDR2 SYGVNS. V lost 3 bases and J lost 9; bases outside the gene matches: 10. The CDR3 runs to 15 residues.

The chain recombines TRBV25-1 with TRBJ2-1, with 8 bases lining up with TRBD2. This TCR derives from a female donor with early-stage non-small cell lung cancer. Sequencing was performed on PBMCs, taken at surgery. CDR3 sequence: CASSDLGTRWAEQFF. Written as DNA, the CDR3 is TGTGCCAGCAGTGATCTAGGGACTAGGTGGGCTGAGCAGTTCTTC.